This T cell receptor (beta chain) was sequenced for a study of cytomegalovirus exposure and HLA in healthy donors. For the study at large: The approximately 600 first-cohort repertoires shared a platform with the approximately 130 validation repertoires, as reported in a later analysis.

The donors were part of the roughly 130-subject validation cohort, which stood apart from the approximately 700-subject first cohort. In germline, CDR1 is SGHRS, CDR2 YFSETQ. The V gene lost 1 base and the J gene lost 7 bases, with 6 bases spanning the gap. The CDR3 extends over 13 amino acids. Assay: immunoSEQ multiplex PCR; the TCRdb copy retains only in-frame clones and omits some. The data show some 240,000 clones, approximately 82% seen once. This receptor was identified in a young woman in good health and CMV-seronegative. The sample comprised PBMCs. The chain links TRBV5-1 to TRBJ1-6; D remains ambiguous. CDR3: CASSLTENSPLHF. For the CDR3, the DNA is TGCGCCAGCAGCTTGACAGAGAATTCACCCCTCCACTTT.